The 14 T cell receptor beta chains below come from one sample, sequenced in a study of T-cell memory formation after mild COVID-19. TCRdb reprocessed the 5' RACE reads with MiXCR, giving one entry per CDR3 protein. The data show 150,000 to 200,000 distinct CDR3 sequences, with roughly 10% seen just once and 3.5% to 4.5% held by the top ten. The sequenced sample consisted of PBMCs or a T cell subset sorted from them (not recorded which). These receptors came from a young man who had mild COVID-19 (a few samples of this study predate the infection). Cell type and time point are not known.

The chain has TRBV4-1 and TRBJ1-1, with 10 positions matching TRBD1. The CDR3 consists of 18 residues. Germline-derived CDR1 and CDR2 are MGHRA and YSYEKL. The J segment lost 0 bases and the V segment lost 3 bases, leaving 10 bases of the junction unmatched. Here the CDR3 DNA reads TGCGCCAGCAGCCACCAGGGGACAGGGGTCGTGATGAACACTGAAGCTTTCTTT. It encodes CASSHQGTGVVMNTEAFF.

This clonotype occurred many times. The CDR3 sequence is CASSPRGTSTDTQYF. The CDR3 bases are TGTGCCAGCAGTCCCCGGGGAACGAGCACAGATACGCAGTATTTT. The chain combines TRBV12-3 or TRBV12-4 with TRBJ2-3; D is perhaps TRBD2 (5 bases). Trimming left V 5 bases short and J 0 bases short, with 12 bases between. The CDR3 extends over 15 amino acids.

V is TRBV5-1 and J is TRBJ2-3; D might be TRBD1 (6 bases). Germline CDR1 reads SGHRS; CDR2 reads YFSETQ. This CDR3 spans 15 amino acids. V lost 9 bases to trimming and J lost 2 bases, with 19 bases between them. CDR3 DNA sequence: TGCGCCACCAATATCGACACAGGGAACACAGATACGCAGTATTTT. This encodes CATNIDTGNTDTQYF.

V gene TRBV20-1 combines with J gene TRBJ1-1; D remains unclear. V shed 1 base and J shed 3 bases, with 12 bases lying between them. The CDR3 contains 14 residues. The germline gives CDR1 DFQATT, CDR2 SNEGSKA (reference sequence). As DNA, the CDR3 is TGCAGTGCTAGAGCAGGATGGCCCGACACTGAAGCTTTCTTT. This codes for CSARAGWPDTEAFF.

This clonotype showed up just a few times. The chain carries TRBV5-6 and TRBJ2-7; D tentatively reads TRBD1 or TRBD2 (5 bases each). The V end was cut by 5 bases, the J end by 5 bases, with 11 bases between. In germline, CDR1 is SGHDT, CDR2 YYEEEE. This CDR3 is built from 12 residues. CDR3 sequence (DNA): TGTGCCAGCAGGCTGGGGCGGGACGAGCAGTACGTC. This codes for CASRLGRDEQYV.

V and J are TRBV15 and TRBJ2-5; 9 bases agree with TRBD2. Germline V gene lookup returns CDR1 LNHNV and CDR2 YYDKDF (reference sequence). V lost 0 bases, J lost 5 bases, and 10 bases stayed unmatched. The CDR3 has 17 amino acids. CDR3 nucleotides: TGTGCCACCAGCAGAGATGGGGCGGGGGGGCTAGCGGAGACCCAGTACTTC. Residues: CATSRDGAGGLAETQYF.

This chain connects TRBV7-2 to TRBJ2-5; 12 positions match TRBD2. CDR1 and CDR2 (germline): SGHTA, FQGNSA. CDR3 length equals 15 residues. V lost 5 bases, J lost 5 bases, and 6 bases stayed unmatched. The CDR3 loop is CASSPSGGVHETQYF. Written as DNA, the CDR3 is TGTGCCAGCAGCCCTAGCGGGGGGGTTCACGAGACCCAGTACTTC.

This chain uses TRBV5-5 with TRBJ2-2, with 7 bases matching TRBD1. The CDR3 has 13 residues. V lost 7 bases to trimming and J lost 7 bases; unmatched junction nucleotides: 7. Per germline, CDR1 SGHKS and CDR2 YYEKEE (reference sequence). This CDR3 reads CASGKTGLGELFF. CDR3 nucleotide sequence: TGTGCCAGCGGCAAGACAGGGCTCGGGGAGCTGTTTTTT.

This clonotype appeared many times. This chain joins TRBV4-2 and TRBJ2-7; D might be TRBD2 (6 bases). The germline CDR1 and CDR2 sequences are LGHNA and YNFKEQ. The CDR3 contains 15 residues. Trimming removed 4 bases at V and 2 bases at J, with 15 bases between. The CDR3 nucleotides read TGTGCCAGCAGCCCCGGGACTGGGGACCCCTACGAGCAGTACTTC. This gives the protein CASSPGTGDPYEQYF.

The genes are TRBV6-5 and TRBJ2-7, with D maybe TRBD1 (6 bases). The CDR3 runs to 15 residues. Germline V gives CDR1 MNHEY, CDR2 SVGAGI. The V gene lost 6 bases and the J gene lost 2 bases, with 17 bases spanning the gap. CDR3 coding DNA: TGTGCCAGCAGACCCTACAGGGATTCGCCCTACGAGCAGTACGTC. It is translated as CASRPYRDSPYEQYV.

The chain joins TRBV20-1 to TRBJ2-7, with 8 bases identical to TRBD1. CDR3 length: 12 amino acids. With V trimmed by 5 bases and J by 3 bases, 3 bases remained unmatched. In germline, CDR1 is DFQATT, CDR2 SNEGSKA (reference sequence). In nucleotides, the CDR3 is TGCAGTGCTCGCGACAGGGGCTACGAGCAGTACTTC. It yields the protein CSARDRGYEQYF.

This clonotype was detected ten times or more. The chain couples TRBV5-1 to TRBJ2-1, with TRBD2 matching over 8 bases. The CDR3 covers 16 residues. Germline values: CDR1 SGHRS, CDR2 YFSETQ. The V gene end was trimmed by 4 bases and the J gene end by 0 bases; junction bases not matched to a gene: 6. The CDR3 DNA reads as TGCGCCAGCAGCCCGGTAGCGGGAAGCTCCTACAATGAGCAGTTCTTC. Protein sequence: CASSPVAGSSYNEQFF.

The chain carries TRBV7-9 and TRBJ1-5, with D unresolved. Germline CDR1 SEHNR, CDR2 FQNEAQ (reference sequence). The V and J ends lost 5 bases and 5 bases respectively, with 7 bases between them. The CDR3 is made up of 12 amino acids. CDR3 sequence (DNA): TGTGCCAGCAGCCGAATCGATCAGCCCCAGCATTTT. Translated, it gives CASSRIDQPQHF.

The chain employs TRBV12-3 or TRBV12-4 and TRBJ1-5; D is perhaps TRBD1 (6 bases). CDR3 size: 12 residues. Trimming took 6 bases from V and 10 from J, leaving 13 bases between them. This CDR3 reads CASSPRGGPQHF. CDR3 DNA sequence: TGTGCCAGCAGCCCACGAGGGGGTCCCCAGCATTTT.